This T cell receptor beta chain was recorded in a study of blood T cell repertoires in COVID-19. This CDR3 has 14 amino acids. Germline CDR1 reads KGHSH; CDR2 reads LQKENI. V was trimmed by 2 bases and J by 3 bases, leaving 11 bases between them. Clones were sequenced by immunoSEQ multiplex PCR, and TCRdb holds only the in-frame ones, with some missing. The sample records around 200,000 clones, more than 60% being singletons. Sequencing used peripheral blood. The receptor's source is a man over 45 who had recovered from COVID-19. This chain uses TRBV18 with TRBJ2-7; D is possibly TRBD1 (6 bases). In DNA form, the CDR3 reads TGTGCCAGCTCACCAAATGAAGGGGGCTACGAGCAGTACTTC. This codes for CASSPNEGGYEQYF.